Listed here are 32 T cell receptor beta chains from one sample, sequenced in a study of Graves' ophthalmopathy and Graves' hyperthyroidism. Amplified material comprised TCR beta CDR3 regions derived from RNA transcripts. HTBI-primed first-round RT-PCR preceded second-round multiplex PCR. Each CDR3 protein gets one entry after TCRdb re-called the multiplex PCR reads with MiXCR. The sample shows 400,000 or so distinct CDR3 sequences, about 15% of them seen only once. Sequenced material: peripheral blood. The receptors derive from an adult woman with stable Graves' hyperthyroidism.

This clonotype was counted between two and nine times. The V and J genes are TRBV9 and TRBJ2-2, with D possibly TRBD2 on 6 matching bases. The CDR3 is 13 amino acids. Germline V CDR1 and CDR2: SGDLS, YYNGEE. Trimming took 4 bases from V and 6 from J, leaving 10 bases between them. The CDR3 sequence is CASSSLAAGELFF. The CDR3 nucleotides are TGTGCCAGCAGCTCACTAGCCGCCGGGGAGCTGTTTTTT.

The CDR3 loop reads CASSAAASGNTGELFF. DNA for the CDR3: TGTGCCAGCAGCGCCGCAGCCTCGGGGAACACCGGGGAGCTGTTTTTT. This sequence joins TRBV9 and TRBJ2-2; no clear D. CDR1 SGDLS and CDR2 YYNGEE come from the germline V gene. Trimming removed 3 bases at V and 1 base at J, with 13 bases between. The CDR3 runs to 16 residues.

V is TRBV6-1 and J is TRBJ1-1, with D hard to call. This CDR3 region has 13 residues. Germline V lookup: CDR1 MNHNS, CDR2 SASEGT. V was trimmed by 7 bases and J by 0 bases, leaving 9 bases between them. CDR3 amino acids: CASIGDMNTEAFF. The CDR3 DNA is TGTGCCAGCATCGGGGATATGAACACTGAAGCTTTCTTT.

This clonotype was detected many times. The rearrangement links TRBV6-1 to TRBJ1-2; TRBD1 might be the D (5 bases). Germline values: CDR1 MNHNS, CDR2 SASEGT. V was pared by 3 bases and J by 4 bases, with 15 bases between. This CDR3 is built from 15 residues. In DNA, the CDR3 is TGTGCCAGCAGTGACTTCACCGGGACGCCCTATGGCTACACCTTC. Its translation: CASSDFTGTPYGYTF.

This clonotype was recorded at least ten times. The rearrangement links TRBV28 to TRBJ1-2, with D hard to call. The CDR3 covers 15 residues. Germline V lookup: CDR1 MDHEN, CDR2 SYDVKM. V lost 5 bases to trimming and J lost 13 bases, with 26 bases between them. Written as DNA, the CDR3 is TGTGCCAGCAGTCTACCGCCGGGAAGCCCTTTATTTTCCACCTTC. It translates to CASSLPPGSPLFSTF.

This clonotype appeared many times. This chain uses TRBV28 with TRBJ2-7, with a tentative D call TRBD1 (6 bases). Germline V gene lookup returns CDR1 MDHEN and CDR2 SYDVKM. CDR3 length: 12 amino acids. V was clipped by 6 bases and J by 3 bases, with 9 bases between them. In DNA, the CDR3 is TGTGCCAGCAGCTTCAGGGGCTACGAGCAGTACTTC. It specifies CASSFRGYEQYF.

The rearrangement links TRBV29-1 to TRBJ1-1; D unresolved. Trimming shortened V by 2 bases and J by 5 bases, and 9 bases separated the two germline ends. The germline gives CDR1 SQVTM, CDR2 ANQGSEA. This CDR3 comprises 12 residues. As DNA, the CDR3 is TGCAGCGTTGAACATGGTAAGACTGAAGCTTTCTTT. It codes for CSVEHGKTEAFF.

This sequence joins TRBV5-1 and TRBJ2-2, with unresolved D. The CDR3 covers 14 residues. V was trimmed by 3 bases and J by 3 bases, leaving 9 bases between them. The germline gives CDR1 SGHRS, CDR2 YFSETQ. CDR3 coding DNA: TGCGCCAGCAGCTCGACTGCCTACACCGGGGAGCTGTTTTTT. Its translation: CASSSTAYTGELFF.

This clonotype was found many times. V usage is TRBV4-3 and J usage is TRBJ1-1, with D uncertain. This CDR3 spans 15 amino acids. Germline CDR1 is LGHNA and CDR2 is YSLEER. V was pared by 0 bases and J by 3 bases, with 11 bases between. DNA of the CDR3: TGCGCCAGCAGCCAAGACTGGGCTGGGTACACTGAAGCTTTCTTT. It yields the protein CASSQDWAGYTEAFF.

This clonotype appeared many times. The V gene is TRBV3-1, the J gene TRBJ2-2; the D gene is possibly TRBD2 (6 bases). The ends were cut back, 0 bases at V and 1 base at J, with 18 bases in the middle. Germline V lookup: CDR1 LGHDT, CDR2 YNNKEL (reference sequence). This CDR3 is built from 19 residues. CDR3 DNA: TGTGCCAGCAGCCAAGATTCCTGGGACTCACGGAAGAACACCGGGGAGCTGTTTTTT. It translates to CASSQDSWDSRKNTGELFF.

In its sample, this clonotype was seen many times. The rearrangement joins TRBV12-5 to TRBJ2-2; 11 bases match TRBD2. The CDR3 totals 16 residues. Germline V lookup: CDR1 LGHNT, CDR2 FRNRAP. V lost 0 bases and J lost 6; bases outside the gene matches: 3. DNA of the CDR3: TGTGCTAGTGGTTTGGTACTAGCGGGAGTCCCCGGGGAGCTGTTTTTT. Its translation: CASGLVLAGVPGELFF.

The chain uses TRBV20-1 and TRBJ2-7, with 11 nucleotides matching TRBD1. Unmatched junction bases numbered 6, after V lost 6 bases and J lost 5 bases. The CDR3 sequence is 13 residues long. Germline-derived CDR1 and CDR2 are DFQATT and SNEGSKA (reference sequence). The CDR3 bases are TGCAGTGCCATGGGACAGGGGGACGACGAGCAGTACTTC. This sequence encodes CSAMGQGDDEQYF.

Many counts were recorded for this clonotype. V usage is TRBV6-2 or TRBV6-3 and J usage is TRBJ1-1; 8 bases match TRBD1. This CDR3 has 14 amino acids. Germline V gene lookup returns CDR1 MNHEY and CDR2 SVGEGT. The J segment lost 3 bases and the V segment lost 7 bases, leaving 7 bases of the junction unmatched. In DNA, the CDR3 is TGTGCCAGCACCGGACAGGGAGGGTACACTGAAGCTTTCTTT. Translated, it gives CASTGQGGYTEAFF.

At least ten counts were recorded for this clonotype. CDR3 protein: CASKGGINTGELFF. CDR3 coding DNA: TGTGCCAGCAAAGGAGGAATCAACACCGGGGAGCTGTTTTTT. The rearrangement uses TRBV2 and TRBJ2-2; the D gene is possibly TRBD2 (5 bases). V lost 7 bases, J lost 2 bases, and 11 bases lay in between. CDR1 is SNHLY and CDR2 is FYNNEI in the germline V gene. This CDR3 region has 14 residues.

In its sample, this clonotype was seen many times. The chain combines TRBV28 with TRBJ2-7; D may be TRBD1 (6 bases). Germline V gives CDR1 MDHEN, CDR2 SYDVKM. Between the trimmed V and J ends, which lost 6 bases and 2 bases, there was a span of 23 bases. The CDR3 loop spans 17 amino acids. The CDR3 DNA follows: TGTGCCAGCAGCTTGTCAGGGGCCAGGGGAAGGACCTACGAGCAGTACTTC. Amino acid sequence: CASSLSGARGRTYEQYF. Based on the CDR3 plus reference TRBV28 and TRBJ2-7, the full variable domain is DVKVTQSSRYLVKRTGEKVFLECVQDMDHENMFWYRQDPGLGLRLIYFSYDVKMKEKGDIPEGYSVSREKKERFSLILESASTNQTSMYLCASSLSGARGRTYEQYFGPGTRLTVT.

This clonotype was counted at least ten times. This chain connects TRBV20-1 to TRBJ2-5; tentative D call: TRBD2 (5 bases). Germline CDR1 is DFQATT and CDR2 is SNEGSKA (reference sequence). Trimming removed 0 bases at V and 3 bases at J, with 17 bases between. The CDR3 has 16 amino acids. The CDR3 DNA follows: TGCAGTGCTAGAGATCGGAGGAGACGGTGGGAAGAGACCCAGTACTTC. Its translation: CSARDRRRRWEETQYF.

CDR3 sequence reads: CASSSVAGSGNSPLHF. CDR3 DNA sequence: TGTGCCAGCAGCTCGGTGGCGGGTTCCGGTAATTCACCCCTCCACTTT. The chain joins TRBV6-1 to TRBJ1-6; D is ambiguous. Germline lookup yields CDR1 MNHNS and CDR2 SASEGT. This CDR3 comprises 16 residues. V was shortened by 6 bases and J by 6 bases, with 18 bases between the two germline ends.

The J gene is TRBJ2-7, the V gene TRBV25-1; tentatively, D is TRBD1 (7 bases). With 7 bases removed from V and 4 bases from J, the gap between germline ends came to 35 bases. This CDR3 comprises 20 residues. The germline V gene has CDR1 MGHDK and CDR2 SYGVNS. As DNA, the CDR3 is TGTGCCAGCACCCGAGGATTGCGGGACAGTAAAAAAATTTCGAAATACGAGCAGTACTTC. It encodes CASTRGLRDSKKISKYEQYF.

This chain uses TRBV27 with TRBJ2-7; weak D call: TRBD1 (8 bases). Germline CDR1 MNHEY, CDR2 SMNVEV (reference sequence). V gave up 6 bases and J gave up 2 bases, with 17 bases separating them. This CDR3 is built from 15 residues. This chain's CDR3 is CASSSYRGGPYEQYF. In DNA, the CDR3 is TGTGCCAGCAGCTCCTACAGGGGGGGGCCCTACGAGCAGTACTTC.

The chain links TRBV20-1 to TRBJ2-7; 11 bases are shared with TRBD2. The V and J ends lost 6 bases and 4 bases, in that order; junction bases with no gene match: 8. The CDR3 is 14 residues long. In germline, CDR1 is DFQATT, CDR2 SNEGSKA (reference sequence). The CDR3 bases are TGCAGTGCGGAGAATAGCGGGAGGGCGTACGAGCAGTACTTC. Protein product: CSAENSGRAYEQYF.

This clonotype showed up many times. The chain joins TRBV2 to TRBJ1-5; D not certain. Germline V gene lookup returns CDR1 SNHLY and CDR2 FYNNEI. The CDR3 is 16 residues long. V lost 3 bases and J lost 2, with 14 bases in between. In nucleotides, the CDR3 is TGTGCCAGCAGTGATTCGGTATCGCGAGGCAATCAGCCCCAGCATTTT. Its protein product is CASSDSVSRGNQPQHF.

In this sample, this clonotype turned up many times. The chain uses TRBV28 and TRBJ2-5, with D perhaps matching TRBD1 or TRBD2 (5 bases each). Germline CDR1 MDHEN, CDR2 SYDVKM. The CDR3 extends over 20 amino acids. V gave up 5 bases and J gave up 4 bases, with 32 bases separating them. The CDR3 nucleotides are TGTGCCAGCAGTACCCTTCTTTTACTCACCGGGACCCAGAGAGGAGAGACCCAGTACTTC. Amino acid sequence: CASSTLLLLTGTQRGETQYF. The full variable domain, with the rest looked up from reference TRBV28 and TRBJ2-5, is DVKVTQSSRYLVKRTGEKVFLECVQDMDHENMFWYRQDPGLGLRLIYFSYDVKMKEKGDIPEGYSVSREKKERFSLILESASTNQTSMYLCASSTLLLLTGTQRGETQYFGPGTRLLVL.

This clonotype has just a few counts. V is TRBV11-1 and J is TRBJ2-2; perhaps TRBD2 as D (6 bases). In germline, CDR1 is SGHAT, CDR2 FQDESV (reference sequence). Trimming removed 1 base at V and 7 bases at J, with 16 bases between. The CDR3 length is 16 residues. CDR3 residues: CASSLGQLAGRGELFF. In DNA form, the CDR3 reads TGTGCCAGCAGCTTAGGACAGCTCGCGGGACGCGGGGAGCTGTTTTTT. Full variable domain (remainder filled in from reference TRBV11-1 and TRBJ2-2): EAEVAQSPRYKITEKSQAVAFWCDPISGHATLYWYRQILGQGPELLVQFQDESVVDDSQLPKDRFSAERLKGVDSTLKIQPAELGDSAMYLCASSLGQLAGRGELFFGEGSRLTVL.

The chain recombines TRBV19 with TRBJ2-1; the match to TRBD2 covers 13 bases. This CDR3 contains 19 residues. V lost 4 bases and J lost 0; bases outside the gene matches: 9. CDR1 is LNHDA, CDR2 SQIVND, per germline (reference sequence). CDR3 protein: CASSRGLAGARASYNEQFF. The DNA of the CDR3 is TGTGCCAGTAGTAGAGGACTAGCGGGAGCACGGGCCTCCTACAATGAGCAGTTCTTC.

Many counts were recorded for this clonotype. The chain links TRBV10-3 to TRBJ2-7, with D possibly called TRBD1 or TRBD2 (5 bases each). Per the germline V gene, CDR1 is ENHRY and CDR2 is SYGVKD. There are 13 residues in the CDR3. Deletions cut 8 bases from V and 2 bases from J, with 13 bases between. The CDR3, as DNA: TGTGCCATCTCCTTCGGGACCACCTACGAGCAGTACTTC. It specifies CAISFGTTYEQYF.

This clonotype was seen many times. The chain couples TRBV6-6 to TRBJ1-1, with D possibly matching TRBD1 (6 bases). The germline gives CDR1 MNHNY, CDR2 SVGAGI (reference sequence). Trimming pared 4 bases from V and 7 bases from J, leaving 13 bases between. The CDR3 consists of 13 residues. The CDR3, as DNA: TGTGCCAGCAGTTCAAACAGGGTAGGTGAAGCTTTCTTT. Translated, it gives CASSSNRVGEAFF.

The table lists this clonotype with a few counts. The chain employs TRBV10-3 and TRBJ1-1, with 7 bases matching TRBD1. The junction had 7 bases not matched to a gene; V was cut back by 1 base and J by 8 bases. CDR1 ENHRY and CDR2 SYGVKD come from the germline V gene. This CDR3 spans 14 amino acids. The CDR3 sequence is CAISEFRGQGEAFF. The CDR3 nucleotides are TGTGCCATCAGTGAGTTTAGGGGGCAGGGCGAAGCTTTCTTT.

There are many counts of this clonotype. This rearrangement joins TRBV12-3 or TRBV12-4 to TRBJ1-3; D unresolved. The V end lost 2 bases, the J end lost 0 bases, and 14 bases lay between the germline ends. There are 17 residues in the CDR3. The CDR3 sequence: CASSLPLPASSGNTIYF. CDR3 sequence (DNA): TGTGCCAGCAGTTTACCCCTCCCGGCCTCCTCTGGAAACACCATATATTTT.

In its sample, this clonotype was seen a few times. CDR3 in amino acids: CASSISVFSGGLRAEQYF. The CDR3, as DNA: TGTGCCAGTAGTATATCGGTATTTTCTGGCGGACTGAGGGCCGAGCAGTACTTC. The genes are TRBV19 and TRBJ2-7; tentative D call: TRBD2 (5 bases). Trimming removed 2 bases from V and 6 bases from J, with 26 bases in between. The CDR3 is made up of 18 amino acids. The germline gives CDR1 LNHDA, CDR2 SQIVND (reference sequence).

The chain uses TRBV6-5 and TRBJ2-2; D unclear. Germline lookup yields CDR1 MNHEY and CDR2 SVGAGI. The CDR3 length is 13 residues. V lost 0 bases and J 7 bases, leaving 6 bases between the germline ends. This CDR3 reads CASSYSMNGELFF. As DNA, the CDR3 is TGTGCCAGCAGTTACTCTATGAACGGGGAGCTGTTTTTT.

The sample holds many counts of this clonotype. The chain recombines TRBV19 with TRBJ1-2; D is perhaps TRBD1 (5 bases). Trimming removed 4 bases from V and 8 bases from J, with 26 bases in between. CDR1 is LNHDA and CDR2 is SQIVND in the germline V gene (reference sequence). The CDR3 covers 17 residues. CDR3 sequence reads: CASSTGGSSQGLLGYTF. The CDR3 DNA is TGTGCCAGTAGTACGGGCGGCAGTTCTCAGGGTCTGCTCGGCTACACCTTC.

This clonotype was seen a handful of times. The junction and the germline gene differ at one end; a read error may be behind it. The chain is built from TRBV5-5 and TRBJ1-6; D is perhaps TRBD1 (5 bases). Germline CDR1 and CDR2: SGHKS and YYEKEE (reference sequence). This CDR3 is built from 12 residues. DNA for the CDR3: TGTGCCAACAGCTCAGGGAATTCACCCCTCCACTTT. This gives the protein CANSSGNSPLHF.